The rows below give T cell receptor beta chains drawn from one sample of a study of metastatic and nonmetastatic thyroid tumors. From the PCR reads, TCRdb re-called clones with MiXCR. The sample yields over 7,500 clones, approximately 27% seen once. The sample comprised adjacent normal tissue. Source of these receptors: a female donor with papillary thyroid cancer or a benign thyroid nodule (not recorded which). Some clones in this sample may be carry-over from other donors' samples. Both conserved end residues are part of each CDR3. A D gene is named only where the DNA matches it firmly. Some rows mark clone size as missing; the rest say once, few, many or name a class of expanded clone.

size	V	D	J	CDR3	DNA
few	TRBV6-1	TRBD1	TRBJ2-7	CASSLRPGQGAYEQYF	TGTGCCAGCAGCCTGAGGCCGGGACAGGGGGCTTACGAGCAGTACTTC
.	TRBV20-1	.	TRBJ1-5	CSARVAQDSNHPQHF	TGCAGTGCTAGAGTAGCACAGGATAGCAATCATCCCCAGCATTTT
medium-sized	TRBV20-1	TRBD1	TRBJ2-1	CSALGVGDRGVSYNEQFF	TGCAGTGCTCTCGGGGTGGGCGACAGGGGCGTCTCCTACAATGAGCAGTTCTTC
.	TRBV11-3	TRBD1	TRBJ1-1	CASSFDRAPEAFF	TGTGCCAGCAGCTTTGACAGGGCTCCCGAAGCTTTCTTC
many	TRBV9	TRBD2	TRBJ2-5	CASSLRAGGPETQYF	TGTGCCAGCAGCCTTCGAGCGGGGGGGCCGGAGACCCAGTACTTC
few	TRBV9	.	TRBJ2-2	CASSVQAVETGELFF	TGTGCCAGCAGCGTGCAGGCAGTGGAGACCGGGGAGCTGTTTTTT
medium-sized	TRBV19	TRBD1	TRBJ1-1	CASSIAQGARVNTEAFF	TGTGCCAGTAGTATTGCACAGGGGGCTCGGGTGAACACTGAAGCTTTCTTT
.	TRBV7-5	.	TRBJ1-5	CISVSEAYLRDRVFTYNQPQHF	.
few	TRBV6-9	.	TRBJ1-4	CASLSQGEGKTVF	TGCGCCAGCTTAAGCCAGGGTGAGGGAAAAACTGTTTTT
few	TRBV24-1	.	TRBJ2-2	CATSDSVTNTGELFF	TGTGCCACCAGTGATAGTGTCACCAACACCGGGGAGCTGTTTTTT
medium-sized	TRBV9	.	TRBJ1-3	CASSVTSSGNTIYF	TGTGCCAGCAGCGTAACTAGCTCTGGAAACACCATATATTTT
few	TRBV19	.	TRBJ2-1	CASNKGYNEQFF	TGTGCCAGTAATAAGGGATACAATGAGCAGTTCTTC
few	TRBV9	.	TRBJ2-2	CASNSQTGELFF	TGCGCCAGCAACTCCCAGACCGGGGAGCTGTTTTTT
.	TRBV20-1	TRBD2	TRBJ2-7	CSATNGTSGRAVNEQYF	TGCAGTGCTACCAACGGGACTAGCGGGAGGGCCGTTAACGAGCAGTACTTC
few	TRBV5-1	TRBD2	TRBJ2-3	CASKGRVPDTQYF	TGCGCCAGCAAGGGGAGGGTGCCAGATACGCAGTATTTT
.	TRBV7-2	TRBD1	TRBJ2-7	CASSSRTGKYEQYF	TGTGCCAGCAGCTCCCGGACAGGGAAGTACGAGCAGTACTTC
.	TRBV6-1	.	TRBJ1-5	CASSGSRGYSNQPQHF	TGTGCCAGCAGTGGGAGCAGGGGTTATAGCAATCAGCCCCAGCATTTT
.	TRBV7-2	.	TRBJ1-2	CASSLGGIRSYGYTF	TGTGCCAGCAGCTTGGGGGGGATCCGCAGCTATGGCTACACCTTC
.	TRBV14	TRBD2	TRBJ2-5	CASSQLAGVLQETQYF	TGTGCCAGCAGCCAGCTAGCGGGAGTGTTGCAAGAGACCCAGTACTTC
medium-sized	TRBV7-2	.	TRBJ2-1	CASSLGPQGEQFF	TGTGCCAGCAGCTTAGGACCCCAGGGTGAGCAGTTCTTC
medium-sized	TRBV19	.	TRBJ1-1	CASSMTVPPTEAFF	TGTGCCAGTAGTATGACTGTCCCTCCCACTGAAGCTTTCTTT
medium-sized	TRBV7-4	TRBD1	TRBJ2-7	CASSLGQGATYEQYF	TGTGCCAGCAGCTTAGGACAGGGGGCGACCTACGAGCAGTACTTC
.	TRBV9	TRBD2	TRBJ2-1	CASSVSGTSANEQFF	TGTGCCAGCAGCGTATCAGGGACTAGCGCAAATGAGCAGTTCTTC
.	TRBV9	TRBD1	TRBJ2-7	CASSVEGQGSYEQYF	TGTGCCAGCAGCGTTGAAGGACAGGGGTCCTACGAGCAGTACTTC
few	TRBV11-3	TRBD1	TRBJ2-2	CAIRVGQETTGELFF	TGTGCCATCCGGGTTGGACAGGAGACCACCGGGGAGCTGTTTTTT
.	TRBV6-2/TRBV6-3	.	TRBJ1-1	CASSTGTGPFGAEAFF	TGTGCCAGCAGTACCGGGACGGGGCCCTTCGGCGCTGAAGCTTTCTTT
once	TRBV11-3	TRBD1	TRBJ2-2	CASSPPGTANTGELFF	TGTGCCAGCAGCCCTCCCGGGACAGCGAACACCGGGGAGCTGTTTTTT
.	TRBV7-8	TRBD1	TRBJ2-7	CASSLSGTGRDEQYF	TGTGCCAGCAGCTTATCCGGGACAGGTCGCGACGAGCAGTACTTC
medium-sized	TRBV19	.	TRBJ2-2	CASSKKGGTGELFF	TGTGCCAGTAGTAAGAAAGGGGGCACCGGGGAGCTGTTTTTT